The rows below give T cell receptor beta chains drawn from one sample of a study of cytomegalovirus exposure and HLA in healthy donors. Sequencing used immunoSEQ multiplex PCR; TCRdb keeps in-frame clones, though not all of them. The sample table sets out 45,000 to 60,000 clones. Sequencing used PBMCs. The receptors were gathered from a male donor in good health and CMV-seronegative. Both conserved end residues are part of each CDR3. The order of the fields is J gene, V gene, CDR3 protein.

>TRBJ2-7|TRBV5-1
CASSLGGWSAYEQYF
>TRBJ2-3|TRBV7-3
CASSLTSADTQYF
>TRBJ2-2|TRBV6-6
CASGRANTGELFF
>TRBJ2-1|TRBV30
CAWSVQLGNYNEQFF
>TRBJ2-5|TRBV2
CASSRGFAVQETQYF
>TRBJ1-1|TRBV5-1
CASSLRTGATEAFF
>TRBJ2-7|TRBV6-1
CASSASRQVYEQYF
>TRBJ2-7|TRBV29-1
CSVRSTSGGVAYEQYF
>TRBJ2-2|TRBV4-2
CASSQDKGGADTGELFF
>TRBJ2-2|TRBV7-3
CASSPDRDTGELFF
>TRBJ2-6|TRBV19
CASGGGPLSGANVLTF
>TRBJ1-5|TRBV6-5
CASSPGQVSNQPQHF
>TRBJ2-3|TRBV5-1
CASSLSGRGTDTQYF
>TRBJ2-5|TRBV28
CASSSASSGEEQETQYF
>TRBJ1-3|TRBV30
CAGSVRLGAGNTIYF
>TRBJ2-2|TRBV4-3
CASSQARRTGELFF
>TRBJ2-5|TRBV7-9
CASSPQGAPETQYF
>TRBJ1-6|TRBV5-6
CASSLGSSRANSPLHF
>TRBJ2-5|TRBV5-1
CASSPSLAGIQETQYF
>TRBJ2-5|TRBV28
CASSAYGQGRRQETQYF
>TRBJ2-2|TRBV27
CASSMDRRGTGELFF
>TRBJ1-4|TRBV6-1
CASSAWTETEKLFF
>TRBJ1-4|TRBV19
CASSIDPLTGNTATNEKLFF
>TRBJ1-2|TRBV5-4
CASSLSGGAYGYTF
>TRBJ2-7|TRBV2
CASSKGRLASYEQYF
>TRBJ1-2|TRBV28
CASSRTYGYTF
>TRBJ1-2|TRBV30
CAWSLGDIYGYTF
>TRBJ1-1|TRBV6-1
CASSVPGKNTEAFF
>TRBJ1-1|TRBV19
CASSKPGQGPSRRAFF
>TRBJ2-3|TRBV28
CASSGRTDTQYF
>TRBJ2-2|TRBV30
CASPGQGGSGELFF
>TRBJ2-3|TRBV30
CAWSAGLAGTTDTQYF
>TRBJ1-4|TRBV5-1
CASSLTVNEKLFF
>TRBJ2-1|TRBV7-2
CASSSHGQGWYEQFF
>TRBJ1-6|TRBV27
CASSSHSSYNSPLHF
>TRBJ1-1|TRBV18
CASAPRQVPGNTEAFF